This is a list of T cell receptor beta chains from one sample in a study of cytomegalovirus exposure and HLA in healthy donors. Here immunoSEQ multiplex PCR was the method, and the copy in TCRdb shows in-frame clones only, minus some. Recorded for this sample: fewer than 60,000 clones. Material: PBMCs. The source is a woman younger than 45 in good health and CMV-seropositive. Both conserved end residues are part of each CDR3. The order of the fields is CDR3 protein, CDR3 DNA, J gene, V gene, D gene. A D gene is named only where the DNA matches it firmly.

CDR3: CSVRQGGGYTF
DNA: TGCAGCGTAAGACAGGGTGGGGGCTACACCTTC
J: TRBJ1-2
V: TRBV29-1
D: TRBD1

CDR3: CASSGLGQGYEQYF
DNA: TGTGCCAGCAGTGGATTGGGACAGGGCTACGAGCAGTACTTC
J: TRBJ2-7
V: TRBV6-1
D: TRBD1

CDR3: CASSPGHEQYF
DNA: TGTGCCAGCTCACCAGGCCACGAGCAGTACTTC
J: TRBJ2-7
V: TRBV18
D: .

CDR3: CAWSVGGLPYQETQYF
DNA: TGTGCCTGGAGTGTAGGGGGTCTGCCTTACCAAGAGACCCAGTACTTC
J: TRBJ2-5
V: TRBV30
D: .

CDR3: CASSLRTSYEQYF
DNA: TGCGCCAGCAGCTTGAGAACATCCTACGAGCAGTACTTC
J: TRBJ2-7
V: TRBV5-1
D: .

CDR3: CASFSGRESYNEQFF
DNA: TGCGCCAGCTTTTCCGGGAGGGAATCCTACAATGAGCAGTTCTTC
J: TRBJ2-1
V: TRBV5-1
D: TRBD2

CDR3: CASSGGGAQGTEAFF
DNA: TGTGCCAGCAGCGGTGGAGGGGCCCAGGGAACTGAAGCTTTCTTT
J: TRBJ1-1
V: TRBV9
D: .

CDR3: CASSPRRQGDLDNEQFF
DNA: TGTGCCAGCTCACCACGCAGACAGGGGGACCTTGACAATGAGCAGTTCTTC
J: TRBJ2-1
V: TRBV18
D: TRBD1

CDR3: CASSQAGLAGWEQFF
DNA: TGCGCCAGCAGCCAAGCGGGACTAGCGGGATGGGAGCAGTTCTTC
J: TRBJ2-1
V: TRBV4-1
D: TRBD2

CDR3: CASSDRGEDQPQHF
DNA: TGCGCCAGCAGTGACAGGGGGGAGGATCAGCCCCAGCATTTT
J: TRBJ1-5
V: TRBV10-2
D: TRBD1

CDR3: CSVVGRGKRNTEAFF
DNA: TGCAGCGTTGTCGGCAGGGGAAAGAGGAACACTGAAGCTTTCTTT
J: TRBJ1-1
V: TRBV29-1
D: .

CDR3: CASSLFLGGADGYTF
DNA: TGCGCCAGCAGCTTGTTTTTAGGGGGCGCCGATGGCTACACCTTC
J: TRBJ1-2
V: TRBV5-1
D: TRBD1

CDR3: CASISGTSGDYEQYF
DNA: TGCGCCAGCATCTCGGGGACTAGCGGAGACTACGAGCAGTACTTC
J: TRBJ2-7
V: TRBV5-1
D: TRBD2

CDR3: CASSQDSYEQYF
DNA: TGCGCCAGCAGCCAAGACAGCTACGAGCAGTACTTC
J: TRBJ2-7
V: TRBV4-1
D: .

CDR3: CAWSGGSGVNEQYF
DNA: TGTGCCTGGAGTGGTGGTAGCGGGGTCAACGAGCAGTACTTC
J: TRBJ2-7
V: TRBV30
D: TRBD2

CDR3: CASSQARRASLTYEQYF
DNA: TGCGCCAGCAGCCAAGCCCGGAGGGCTAGCCTAACCTACGAGCAGTACTTC
J: TRBJ2-7
V: TRBV4-1
D: .